The 22 T cell receptor beta chains below come from one sample, sequenced in a study of Ad26.COV2.S vaccination and SARS-CoV-2 variants. Assay: immunoSEQ multiplex PCR; the TCRdb copy retains only in-frame clones and omits some. The sample consists of some 300,000 clones, about 85% of them appearing once. The treatment is: approximately 18 received Ad26.COV2.S at low or high dose, single or two shots; roughly five received placebo; per-sample allocation not given. On day 63 after the first injection, vaccine and placebo recipients gave samples. The sequencing here drew on peripheral blood, taken in a trial of Ad26.COV2.S vaccine versus placebo. These receptors all come from a person aged 18-60 years who received the Ad26.COV2.S COVID-19 vaccine or a placebo.

This clone appeared a few times. The chain carries TRBV5-8 and TRBJ2-5; a possible D gene is TRBD2 (5 bases). V was cut by 0 bases and J by 5 bases, with 8 bases left in between. The germline V gene encodes CDR1 SGHTS and CDR2 YDEGEE. This CDR3 has 13 residues. CDR3 sequence reads: CASSLVRRETQYF. In DNA form, the CDR3 reads TGTGCCAGCAGCTTGGTTCGGAGGGAGACCCAGTACTTC. Supplemented by reference TRBV5-8 and TRBJ2-5, the full variable domain reads EAGVTQSPTHLIKTRGQQATLRCSPISGHTSVYWYQQALGLGLQFLLWYDEGEERNRGNFPPRFSGRQFPNYSSELNVNALELEDSALYLCASSLVRRETQYFGPGTRLLVL.

The chain recombines TRBV9 with TRBJ2-3, with 13 bases fitting TRBD2. V lost 3 bases and J lost 2; bases outside the gene matches: 3. Germline V gene lookup returns CDR1 SGDLS and CDR2 YYNGEE. The CDR3 sequence is 16 residues long. This CDR3 is CASSAGTSGTTDTQYF. CDR3 in DNA: TGTGCCAGCAGCGCCGGGACTAGCGGGACCACAGATACGCAGTATTTT.

This clone has only a few counts. V usage is TRBV28 and J usage is TRBJ2-3; TRBD1 matches 8 bases. Trimming cost V 3 bases and J 2 bases; bases outside gene matches: 4. The CDR3 contains 15 residues. The germline gives CDR1 MDHEN, CDR2 SYDVKM. In DNA form, the CDR3 reads TGTGCCAGCAGTTTTTGGACAGGGACCACAGATACGCAGTATTTT. Amino acids: CASSFWTGTTDTQYF.

The gene calls are TRBV4-1 and TRBJ1-5; D gene unclear. This CDR3 is built from 14 residues. Trimming removed 0 bases from V and 11 bases from J, with 14 bases in between. CDR1 MGHRA and CDR2 YSYEKL come from the germline V gene. The CDR3 DNA reads TGCGCCAGCAGCCAAGATCCATGGGGAGAGTCCCAGCATTTT. Protein product: CASSQDPWGESQHF.

A single count supports this clone. The V and J genes are TRBV4-2 and TRBJ2-2, with 10 positions matching TRBD1. Germline values: CDR1 LGHNA, CDR2 YNFKEQ. Trimming at V came to 4 bases and at J to 4 bases, leaving 6 bases not matched to a gene. This CDR3 is 16 amino acids long. The CDR3 sequence: CASSRDRGRSTGELFF. CDR3 nucleotide sequence: TGTGCCAGCAGCCGCGACAGGGGGCGAAGCACCGGGGAGCTGTTTTTT.

The J gene is TRBJ2-7, the V gene TRBV6-5; D gene ambiguous. Germline V CDR1 and CDR2: MNHEY, SVGAGI. The CDR3 sequence is 15 residues long. V gave up 0 bases and J gave up 3 bases, with 12 bases separating them. CDR3 loop: CASSYSRRWDYEQYF. CDR3 coding DNA: TGTGCCAGCAGTTACTCGAGGCGGTGGGACTACGAGCAGTACTTC.

This clone appeared a few times. V usage is TRBV27 and J usage is TRBJ1-6; D is ambiguous. The V gene's germline CDR1 is MNHEY and CDR2 SMNVEV (reference sequence). Trimming removed 7 bases at V and 7 bases at J, with 17 bases between. The CDR3 loop spans 15 amino acids. The CDR3 protein is CASNLNEGDNSPLHF. For the CDR3, the DNA is TGTGCCAGCAATCTTAATGAGGGAGACAATTCACCCCTCCACTTT.

Concerning this clone itself: The sample contains more than one DNA sequence encoding this CDR3. The chain uses TRBV20-1 and TRBJ2-5; unclear D gene. From germline, CDR1 is DFQATT and CDR2 SNEGSKA (reference sequence). The CDR3 extends over 10 amino acids. V was cut by 3 bases and J by 1 base, with 0 bases left in between. The CDR3 spells CSASQETQYF. DNA for the CDR3: TGCAGTGCTAGCCAAGAGACCCAGTACTTC.

This chain links TRBV27 with TRBJ1-6; D is ambiguous. The CDR3 covers 15 residues. V lost 3 bases to trimming and J lost 7 bases, with 13 bases between them. Germline V gene data show CDR1 as MNHEY and CDR2 as SMNVEV (reference sequence). The CDR3: CASSFGQLLNSPLHF. The CDR3 DNA sequence: TGTGCCAGCAGTTTCGGGCAGCTCCTGAATTCACCCCTCCACTTT.

Only one count was recorded for this clone. One end of the junction does not line up with germline, which may come from a read error. The chain employs TRBV19 and TRBJ1-2; D gene ambiguous. The germline gives CDR1 LNHDA, CDR2 SQIVND (reference sequence). The CDR3 sequence is 14 residues long. The CDR3 sequence: CASSVDGANYGYTF. In DNA form, the CDR3 reads TGTGCCAGTAGTGTAGACGGGGCTAACTATGGCTACACCTTC.

The chain joins TRBV28 to TRBJ1-1; 8 nucleotides align to TRBD1. There are 17 residues in the CDR3. CDR1 and CDR2 from the germline V gene are MDHEN and SYDVKM. The trim removed 2 bases at V and 1 base at J, leaving 9 bases unmatched. The CDR3 DNA sequence: TGTGCCAGCAGTTTAGCAGGGGGCGCTCGAGGGAACACTGAAGCTTTCTTT. Translated: CASSLAGGARGNTEAFF.

J is TRBJ2-4 and V is TRBV7-8; no definite D call. The ends were cut back, 4 bases at V and 5 bases at J, with 15 bases in the middle. The CDR3 consists of 15 residues. The germline CDR1 and CDR2 sequences are SGHVS and FQNEAQ. The CDR3 protein is CASSSSGRPENIQYF. CDR3 sequence (DNA): TGTGCCAGCAGCTCTTCGGGCCGACCTGAAAACATTCAGTACTTC.

This chain uses TRBV27 with TRBJ1-5, with 10 nucleotides matching TRBD1. After removal of 4 bases from V and 7 bases from J, the junction contained 7 bases not matched to a gene. The CDR3 sequence is 15 residues long. Germline V lookup: CDR1 MNHEY, CDR2 SMNVEV (reference sequence). The CDR3 sequence: CASSSQTGGLQPQHF. In DNA form, the CDR3 reads TGTGCCAGCAGTTCCCAGACAGGGGGCTTGCAGCCCCAGCATTTT.

This sequence joins TRBV19 and TRBJ2-5, with 8 bases that match TRBD1. Germline loops: CDR1 LNHDA, CDR2 SQIVND (reference sequence). V lost 5 bases and J lost 6; bases outside the gene matches: 8. CDR3 size: 14 residues. This CDR3 is CASSPGTGWKTQYF. The CDR3 region has the DNA TGTGCCAGTAGTCCTGGGACAGGATGGAAGACCCAGTACTTC.

This sequence joins TRBV9 and TRBJ1-3, with D maybe TRBD1 (6 bases). The CDR3 length is 14 residues. V dropped 5 bases and J dropped 0 bases, with 9 bases sitting between them. Germline V gene lookup returns CDR1 SGDLS and CDR2 YYNGEE. In DNA, the CDR3 is TGTGCCAGCAGGGGGGCGAGCTCTGGAAACACCATATATTTT. Translating gives CASRGASSGNTIYF.

The rearrangement links TRBV6-1 to TRBJ1-5; TRBD1 matches at 8 bases. V lost 4 bases, J lost 0 bases, and 5 bases stayed unmatched. Germline lookup yields CDR1 MNHNS and CDR2 SASEGT. This CDR3 is built from 16 residues. DNA for the CDR3: TGTGCCAGCAGTGTGGGACAGGCCTATAGCAATCAGCCCCAGCATTTT. This translates into CASSVGQAYSNQPQHF.

The gene calls are TRBV6-5 and TRBJ2-3; 9 bases map to TRBD1. The germline gives CDR1 MNHEY, CDR2 SVGAGI. The CDR3 sequence is 15 residues long. V dropped 5 bases and J dropped 2; count of bases not matched to a gene: 5. CDR3 sequence reads: CASSLRDRATDTQYF. The CDR3 DNA sequence: TGTGCCAGCAGTCTCCGGGACAGGGCCACAGATACGCAGTATTTT.

This chain links TRBV30 with TRBJ1-2; possible D gene TRBD1, 5 bases. The V end lost 8 bases, the J end lost 7 bases, and 23 bases lay between the germline ends. CDR1 and CDR2 (germline): GTSNPN, SVGIG (reference sequence). The CDR3 totals 14 residues. In DNA form, the CDR3 reads TGTGCCGGTCGCGGGACTACAAGCTACGGTGGCTACACCTTC. This translates into CAGRGTTSYGGYTF.

A single count supports this clone. The V and J genes are TRBV3-1 (or the pseudogene TRBV3-2) and TRBJ2-6, with D possibly TRBD2 on 5 matching bases. Germline-derived CDR1 and CDR2 are LGHDT and YNNKEL (reference sequence). Trimming removed 0 bases from V and 0 bases from J, with 15 bases in between. CDR3 size: 19 residues. CDR3 bases: TGTGCCAGCAGCCAAGAAGCTTTTCGGGGTATCTCTGGGGCCAACGTCCTGACTTTC. The encoded protein is CASSQEAFRGISGANVLTF.

The chain links TRBV6-5 to TRBJ2-5; 7 nucleotides align to TRBD1. The junction had 4 bases not matched to a gene; V was cut back by 4 bases and J by 2 bases. Germline V lookup: CDR1 MNHEY, CDR2 SVGAGI. The CDR3 spans 14 residues. DNA of the CDR3: TGTGCCAGCAGTTCGCCGGGACAGCAAGAGACCCAGTACTTC. It codes for CASSSPGQQETQYF.

This clone was found once. This CDR3 reads CASSPDVAGASLGGEQFF. CDR3 DNA sequence: TGCGCCAGCAGCCCCGACGTAGCGGGAGCGAGTCTAGGAGGTGAGCAGTTCTTC. The chain has TRBV5-1 and TRBJ2-1, with TRBD2 identical over 9 bases. The germline CDR1 and CDR2 sequences are SGHRS and YFSETQ. Trimming at V came to 4 bases and at J to 9 bases, leaving 20 bases not matched to a gene. This CDR3 has 18 amino acids.

The chain carries TRBV10-3 and TRBJ2-5; perhaps TRBD2 as D (6 bases). The CDR3 contains 16 residues. Trimming left V 3 bases short and J 9 bases short, with 23 bases between. Germline values: CDR1 ENHRY, CDR2 SYGVKD. The CDR3 bases are TGTGCCATCAGTGACCGTCGGGAGCGGCGGGTTGCGGCCCAGTACTTC. Translated, it gives CAISDRRERRVAAQYF.